The 2 T cell receptor beta chains presented below share a single source sample, sequenced in a study of cytomegalovirus exposure and HLA in healthy donors. The PCR made use of 60 Vbeta and 13 Jbeta primers. Some clones are missing from TCRdb's copy, which holds only in-frame ones; the method was immunoSEQ multiplex PCR. The sample lists a few hundred thousand clones, 85% to 95% occurring once. The specimen sequenced was PBMCs. These receptors all come from a girl aged 2-15 years in good health and CMV-seronegative.

The chain employs TRBV15 and TRBJ1-6, with D unclear. The germline V gene encodes CDR1 LNHNV and CDR2 YYDKDF (reference sequence). The V and J ends lost 1 base and 2 bases respectively, with 9 bases between them. The CDR3 length is 16 residues. The CDR3 coding sequence is TGTGCCACCAGCAGAGTCGGACTTACCTATAATTCACCCCTCCACTTT. Translation: CATSRVGLTYNSPLHF.

This chain joins TRBV18 and TRBJ2-7, with TRBD1 identical over 8 bases. Trimming took 3 bases from V and 1 from J; bases not matched to a gene: 2. The CDR3 spans 14 residues. Germline loops: CDR1 KGHSH, CDR2 LQKENI. CDR3 bases: TGTGCCAGCTCACCCGGGGACAGGTCCTACGAGCAGTACTTC. This translates into CASSPGDRSYEQYF.